What follows are 13 T cell receptor beta chains derived from one specimen sequenced in a study of blood T cell repertoires in COVID-19. Profiling relied on immunoSEQ multiplex PCR, and the TCRdb table lists in-frame clones only, not all of them. Among about 100,000 clones, around 84% were seen once, and the ten largest hold around 2.2%. The specimen sequenced was peripheral blood. These receptors all stem from a human donor in a cohort sampled during active COVID-19.

The V and J genes are TRBV18 and TRBJ2-1, with 8 positions matching TRBD1. CDR3 length: 15 residues. From germline, CDR1 is KGHSH and CDR2 LQKENI. V trimming: 5 bases; J trimming: 0 bases; junction bases outside the gene matches: 3. DNA for the CDR3: TGTGCCAGCTCAACAGGACAGGGCTCCTACAATGAGCAGTTCTTC. Amino acid sequence: CASSTGQGSYNEQFF.

The chain couples TRBV4-3 to TRBJ2-7; 9 nucleotides align to TRBD1. CDR1 LGHNA and CDR2 YSLEER come from the germline V gene. This CDR3 region has 15 residues. The V gene end was trimmed by 2 bases and the J gene end by 4 bases; junction bases not matched to a gene: 6. The CDR3 loop reads CASSQNLGQGYEQYF. The CDR3 DNA reads TGCGCCAGCAGCCAAAATTTGGGACAGGGTTACGAGCAGTACTTC.

The chain carries TRBV28 and TRBJ2-5, with 10 bases fitting TRBD2. The CDR3 length is 16 residues. Losses at the gene ends were 5 bases for V and 2 bases for J; bases not matched to a gene: 8. Germline CDR1 MDHEN, CDR2 SYDVKM. The CDR3 protein is CASSQDSGRLQETQYF. Written as DNA, the CDR3 is TGTGCCAGCAGTCAAGATAGCGGGAGGCTTCAAGAGACCCAGTACTTC.

V is TRBV30 and J is TRBJ2-1; 10 nucleotides agree with TRBD2. CDR3 length: 15 residues. CDR1 is GTSNPN and CDR2 is SVGIG in the germline V gene (reference sequence). After removal of 4 bases from V and 9 bases from J, the junction contained 12 bases not matched to a gene. CDR3 in amino acids: CAWMASGRGVSEQFF. CDR3 in DNA: TGTGCCTGGATGGCTAGCGGGAGAGGGGTGAGTGAGCAGTTCTTC.

In this sample, this clone turned up many times. The chain is built from TRBV7-3 and TRBJ2-7, with D tentatively TRBD2 (6 bases). The CDR3 contains 14 residues. Per germline, CDR1 SGHTA and CDR2 FQGTGA. Between the trimmed V and J ends, which lost 2 bases and 2 bases, there was a span of 10 bases. The CDR3 region has the DNA TGTGCCAGCAGCTTAGACGCGGGGCCCTACGAGCAGTACTTC. Translating gives CASSLDAGPYEQYF.

V is TRBV18 and J is TRBJ2-2, with D possibly being TRBD1 (6 bases). The ends were cut back, 4 bases at V and 6 bases at J, with 15 bases in the middle. The CDR3 loop spans 15 amino acids. In germline, CDR1 is KGHSH, CDR2 LQKENI. The CDR3 loop reads CASSLTGTTAGELFF. CDR3 DNA sequence: TGTGCCAGCTCACTTACCGGGACAACGGCCGGGGAGCTGTTTTTT.

To note about this clone: Sequence at one end of the junction differs from germline and may be a read error. V usage is TRBV5-1 and J usage is TRBJ1-1; D remains unclear. The germline V gene has CDR1 SGHRS and CDR2 YFSETQ. The CDR3 runs to 15 residues. CDR3 loop: CASSFRPSGETDAFF. The CDR3 DNA follows: TGCGCCAGCAGCTTCCGCCCGAGCGGGGAAACTGACGCTTTCTTT. Supplemented by reference TRBV5-1 and TRBJ1-1, the full variable domain reads KAGVTQTPRYLIKTRGQQVTLSCSPISGHRSVSWYQQTPGQGLQFLFEYFSETQRNKGNFPGRFSGRQFSNSRSEMNVSTLELGDSALYLCASSFRPSGETDAFFGQGTRLTVV.

The chain carries TRBV3-1 (or the pseudogene TRBV3-2) and TRBJ2-1; 10 bases align to TRBD1. This CDR3 comprises 16 residues. The germline V gene has CDR1 LGHDT and CDR2 YNNKEL (reference sequence). Germline trimming cut 2 bases from V and 7 bases from J; bases unmatched to any gene: 8. The CDR3 loop is CASSQTVGQGRNEQFF. As DNA, the CDR3 is TGTGCCAGCAGCCAAACGGTGGGACAGGGGAGGAATGAGCAGTTCTTC.

The chain carries TRBV5-1 and TRBJ2-5; 7 nucleotides agree with TRBD1. Trimming at V came to 1 base and at J to 4 bases, leaving 4 bases not matched to a gene. Germline V lookup: CDR1 SGHRS, CDR2 YFSETQ. This CDR3 comprises 14 residues. CDR3 sequence reads: CASSLTTGPETQYF. In nucleotides, the CDR3 is TGCGCCAGCAGCTTGACGACAGGGCCAGAGACCCAGTACTTC.

The chain carries TRBV10-1 and TRBJ2-5, with 8 positions matching TRBD2. This CDR3 has 13 amino acids. V lost 6 bases, J lost 5 bases, and 5 bases stayed unmatched. Germline values: CDR1 WNHNN, CDR2 SYGVQD (reference sequence). CDR3 sequence (DNA): TGCGCCAGCAGCCTTCGGGGGGGGGAGACCCAGTACTTC. It is translated as CASSLRGGETQYF.

The chain is built from TRBV6-2 or TRBV6-3 and TRBJ2-3; possibly TRBD1 for D (6 bases). Trimming pared 5 bases from V and 2 bases from J, leaving 8 bases between. The CDR3 length is 13 residues. The germline gives CDR1 MNHEY, CDR2 SVGEGT. The DNA for the CDR3 is TGTGCCAGCAGTGACAGGTACACAGATACGCAGTATTTT. Encoded protein: CASSDRYTDTQYF.

CDR3 DNA sequence: TGTGCCAGCAGCTTACCCTCGGGGGGTTACACCTCGGCTTTCTTT. It is translated as CASSLPSGGYTSAFF. The chain has TRBV7-8 and TRBJ1-1; perhaps TRBD1 as D (5 bases). Germline V gene data show CDR1 as SGHVS and CDR2 as FQNEAQ. This CDR3 is built from 15 residues. V was cut by 2 bases and J by 11 bases, with 21 bases left in between.

The chain carries TRBV2 and TRBJ2-1; 7 nucleotides match TRBD2. This CDR3 region has 15 residues. Looked up from germline, CDR1 is SNHLY and CDR2 is FYNNEI. V lost 4 bases, J lost 6 bases, and 9 bases stayed unmatched. The CDR3, as DNA: TGTGCCAGCAGTGTTGAGGGAGGGTTCGGCAATGAGCAGTTCTTC. This translates into CASSVEGGFGNEQFF.